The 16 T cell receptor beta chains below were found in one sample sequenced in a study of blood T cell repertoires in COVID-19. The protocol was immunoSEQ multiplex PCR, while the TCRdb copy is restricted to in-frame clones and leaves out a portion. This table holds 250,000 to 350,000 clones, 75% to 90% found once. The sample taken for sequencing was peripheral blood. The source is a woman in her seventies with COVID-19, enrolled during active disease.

Here the CDR3 reads CASSKEGGAWFYGYTF. Written as DNA, the CDR3 is TGTGCCAGCAGTAAAGAAGGGGGCGCGTGGTTCTATGGCTACACCTTC. The chain has TRBV6-1 and TRBJ1-2; 7 nucleotides agree with TRBD1. Germline trimming cut 5 bases from V and 4 bases from J; bases unmatched to any gene: 13. Per germline, CDR1 MNHNS and CDR2 SASEGT. This CDR3 region has 16 residues.

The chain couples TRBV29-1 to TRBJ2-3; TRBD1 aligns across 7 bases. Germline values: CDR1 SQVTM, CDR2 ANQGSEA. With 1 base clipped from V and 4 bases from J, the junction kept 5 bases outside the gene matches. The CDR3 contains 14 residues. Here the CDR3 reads CSVEADRDPDTQYF. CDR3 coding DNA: TGCAGCGTTGAAGCTGACAGGGACCCAGATACGCAGTATTTT.

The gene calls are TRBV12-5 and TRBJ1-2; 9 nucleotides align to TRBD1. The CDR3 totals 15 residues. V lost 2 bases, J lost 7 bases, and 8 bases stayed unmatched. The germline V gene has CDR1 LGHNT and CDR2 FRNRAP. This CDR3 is CASGLSPGTGTGYTF. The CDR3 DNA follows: TGTGCTAGTGGTTTGTCACCGGGGACAGGGACTGGCTACACCTTC.

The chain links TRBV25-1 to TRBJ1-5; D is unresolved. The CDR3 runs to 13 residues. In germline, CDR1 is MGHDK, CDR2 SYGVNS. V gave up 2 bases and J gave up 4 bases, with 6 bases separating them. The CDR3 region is CASSENVNQPQHF. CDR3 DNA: TGTGCCAGCAGTGAAAATGTAAATCAGCCCCAGCATTTT.

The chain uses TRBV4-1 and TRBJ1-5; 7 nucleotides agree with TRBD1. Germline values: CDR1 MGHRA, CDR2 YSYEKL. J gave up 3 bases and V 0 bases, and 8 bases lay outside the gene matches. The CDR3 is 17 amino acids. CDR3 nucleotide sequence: TGCGCCAGCAGCCAAGATGGGACAGCGGGTGTCAATCAGCCCCAGCATTTT. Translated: CASSQDGTAGVNQPQHF.

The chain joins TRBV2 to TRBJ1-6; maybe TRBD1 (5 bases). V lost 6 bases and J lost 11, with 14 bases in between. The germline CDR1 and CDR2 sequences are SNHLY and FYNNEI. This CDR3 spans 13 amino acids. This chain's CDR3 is CASRPSGNTPLHF. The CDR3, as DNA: TGTGCCAGCAGGCCGTCAGGGAATACACCCCTCCACTTT. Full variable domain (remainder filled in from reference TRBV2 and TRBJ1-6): EPEVTQTPSHQVTQMGQEVILRCVPISNHLYFYWYRQILGQKVEFLVSFYNNEISEKSEIFDDQFSVERPDGSNFTLKIRSTKLEDSAMYFCASRPSGNTPLHFGNGTRLTVT.

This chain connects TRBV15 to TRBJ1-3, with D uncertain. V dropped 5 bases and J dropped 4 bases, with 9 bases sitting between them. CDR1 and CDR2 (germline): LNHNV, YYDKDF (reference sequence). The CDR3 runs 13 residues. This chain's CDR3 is CATSPLAGNTIYF. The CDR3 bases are TGTGCCACCAGCCCCCTAGCGGGAAACACCATATATTTT.

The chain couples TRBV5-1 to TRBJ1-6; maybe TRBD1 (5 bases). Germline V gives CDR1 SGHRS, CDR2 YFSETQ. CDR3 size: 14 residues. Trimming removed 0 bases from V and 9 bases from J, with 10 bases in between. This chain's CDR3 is CASSLETGSSPLHF. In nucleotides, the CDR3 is TGCGCCAGCAGCTTGGAAACAGGTTCTTCACCCCTCCACTTT.

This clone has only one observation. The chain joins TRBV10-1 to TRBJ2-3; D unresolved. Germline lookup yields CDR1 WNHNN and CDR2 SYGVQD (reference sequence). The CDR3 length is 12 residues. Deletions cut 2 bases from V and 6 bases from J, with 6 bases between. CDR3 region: CASSEIADTQYF. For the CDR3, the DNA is TGCGCCAGCAGTGAGATAGCTGATACGCAGTATTTT.

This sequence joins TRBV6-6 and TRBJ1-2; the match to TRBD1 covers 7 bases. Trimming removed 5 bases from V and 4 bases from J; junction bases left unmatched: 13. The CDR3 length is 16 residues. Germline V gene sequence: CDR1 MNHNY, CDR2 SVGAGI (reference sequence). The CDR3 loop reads CASSLDRAGYSYGYTF. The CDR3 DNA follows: TGTGCCAGCAGTCTTGACAGGGCTGGATATAGCTATGGCTACACCTTC.

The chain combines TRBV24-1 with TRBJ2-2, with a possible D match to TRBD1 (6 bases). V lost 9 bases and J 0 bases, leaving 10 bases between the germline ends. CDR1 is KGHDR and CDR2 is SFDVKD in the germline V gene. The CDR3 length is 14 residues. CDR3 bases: TGTGCCACCCAGGGGCAGGCGAACACCGGGGAGCTGTTTTTT. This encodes CATQGQANTGELFF.

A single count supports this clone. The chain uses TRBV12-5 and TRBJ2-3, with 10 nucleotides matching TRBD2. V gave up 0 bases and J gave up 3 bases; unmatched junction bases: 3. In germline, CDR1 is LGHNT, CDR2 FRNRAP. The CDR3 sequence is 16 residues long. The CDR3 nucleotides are TGTGCTAGTGGTTTGGTCGTTAGCGGGGGGACAGATACGCAGTATTTT. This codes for CASGLVVSGGTDTQYF.

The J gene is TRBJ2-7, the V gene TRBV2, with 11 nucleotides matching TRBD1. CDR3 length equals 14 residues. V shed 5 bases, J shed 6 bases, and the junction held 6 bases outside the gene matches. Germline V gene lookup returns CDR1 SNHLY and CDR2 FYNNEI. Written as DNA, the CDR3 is TGTGCCAGCAGTCCGGGGACAGGGGGGTTCGAGCAGTACTTC. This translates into CASSPGTGGFEQYF.

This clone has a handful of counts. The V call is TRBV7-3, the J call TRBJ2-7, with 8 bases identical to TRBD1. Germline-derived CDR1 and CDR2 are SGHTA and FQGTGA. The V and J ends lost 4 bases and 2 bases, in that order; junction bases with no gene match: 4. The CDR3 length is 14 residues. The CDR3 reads CASSSQGGTYEQYF. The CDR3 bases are TGTGCCAGCAGCTCACAGGGGGGAACCTACGAGCAGTACTTC.

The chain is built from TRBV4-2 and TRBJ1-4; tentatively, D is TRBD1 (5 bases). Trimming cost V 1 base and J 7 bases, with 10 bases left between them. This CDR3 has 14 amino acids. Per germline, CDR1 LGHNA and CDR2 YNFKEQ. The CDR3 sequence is CASSQVQGAEKLFF. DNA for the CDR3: TGTGCCAGCAGCCAAGTTCAGGGCGCTGAAAAACTGTTTTTT.

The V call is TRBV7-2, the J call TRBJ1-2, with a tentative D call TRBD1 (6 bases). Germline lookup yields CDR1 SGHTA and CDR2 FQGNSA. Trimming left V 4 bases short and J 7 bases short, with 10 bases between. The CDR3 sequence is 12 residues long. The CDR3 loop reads CASSYRELGYTF. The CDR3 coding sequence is TGTGCCAGCAGCTACAGGGAACTTGGCTACACCTTC.